This TCR beta chain is from a study of tumor and adjacent non-tumor tissue in lung cancer. Overall study context: Patients were aged about 30 to 85, 9 to 10 men and about 5 women, stage I to III.

The study, taken as a whole, reports: Tumor repertoires had a smaller top 100 clone share than normal lung. Tumor TCR diversity, when higher, was linked to shorter survival.

With respect to this clonotype: Its antigen is not identified.

The library came from three nested PCR rounds adapted from ARM-PCR protocols. Via MiXCR, TCRdb re-called the multiplex PCR reads, giving one row per CDR3 protein. Altogether 90,000 to 100,000 distinct CDR3 sequences are present, 80% being singletons, with the ten largest covering approximately 28%. The V and J ends lost 1 base and 4 bases respectively, with 15 bases between them. Germline CDR1 and CDR2: SQVTM and ANQGSEA. This CDR3 has 15 amino acids. This sample's RNA came from whole unsorted tissue. More than 3 cm separated this lung sample from the edge of the tumor. Chemotherapy-naive patients with new lung cancer underwent thoracic surgery in China, August–late 2014.

The origin of this receptor is a man aged 60-69 years with small cell lung cancer. V usage is TRBV29-1 and J usage is TRBJ2-3, with D possibly TRBD2 on 5 matching bases. Sequencing was performed on distant non-tumor lung tissue. CDR3: CSVEGGARGPDTQYF. The CDR3 region has the DNA TGCAGCGTTGAAGGAGGAGCGAGAGGGCCAGATACGCAGTATTTT.